This TCR beta chain was retrieved from a study of identical twins. The CDR3 is made up of 13 amino acids. In germline, CDR1 is DFQATT, CDR2 SNEGSKA (reference sequence). Each cDNA held unique molecular identifiers, and template switching gave it a universal primer site. One entry per CDR3 protein results from TCRdb running MiXCR on the 5' RACE reads. The profile covers 550,000 to 700,000 distinct CDR3 sequences, with about 20% appearing a single time and 4.3% taken by the ten largest. The sample was also reused in another study, on T cells expressing NK-cell markers. Turning to that study: It was from sorted CD3+CD56+NKG2C+, CD3+CD56+NKG2C- and CD3+CD56-NKG2C+ T cells that TCR beta repertoires came. Whether expanded NKG2C+ T cell clones were HCMV-specific remained unclear.

V usage is TRBV20-1 and J usage is TRBJ1-2, with D perhaps matching TRBD1 (5 bases). The sample comprised PBMCs. This TCR was sampled from a woman younger than 35 in good health. CDR3: CSGTGAGNYGYTF. CDR3 in DNA: TGCAGCGGGACGGGAGCAGGGAACTATGGCTACACCTTC.